This T cell receptor beta chain was found in a study of OX40 agonist ivuxolimab in advanced cancers. Measured with immunoSEQ multiplex PCR; TCRdb has only the in-frame clones, and not every one. Here the sample spans under 75,000 clones, about four fifths being singletons. On this clone itself: Its antigen is unidentified.

V shed 6 bases and J shed 5 bases, with 7 bases lying between them. This CDR3 is 11 amino acids long. CDR1 is SEHNR, CDR2 FQNEAQ, per germline (reference sequence). General observations from the study: Doses of 0.1 to 3.0 mg/kg were accompanied by clonal expansion of CD4+ and CD8+ blood T cells by week 6. Partial responders dosed at 0.1-3.0 mg/kg displayed clonal expansion ranking among the lowest.

The clonotype was recovered from an adult with an advanced solid tumor such as melanoma, head and neck, liver or kidney cancer. Here the sequenced sample was CD4+ or CD8+ T cells sorted from blood, taken in a trial of the OX40 agonist ivuxolimab. The V call is TRBV7-9, the J call TRBJ2-5; no definite D call. This chain's CDR3 is CASSHGETQYF. Written as DNA, the CDR3 is TGTGCCAGCAGTCACGGGGAGACCCAGTACTTC.